This T cell receptor beta chain was documented in a study of early T cells in non-severe SARS-CoV-2 infection. Study in general: Sequenced material consisted of bulk RNA (from unsorted whole blood), and chains were unpaired.

TCRdb recomputed calls from the 5' RACE reads with MiXCR, one row per CDR3 protein. This sample carries 80,000 or so distinct CDR3 sequences, around 12% of them seen once, and the ten largest clones take roughly 3.1%. V shed 9 bases and J 1 base; nucleotides not matched to a gene: 1. The germline V gene encodes CDR1 MDHEN and CDR2 SYDVKM. The CDR3 has 12 amino acids. V gene TRBV28 combines with J gene TRBJ1-1; 8 bases line up with TRBD1. The clonotype comes from an adult who was a healthcare worker with PCR-confirmed SARS-CoV-2 infection or an uninfected control (not recorded which). Sample: whole blood. The CDR3 DNA sequence: TGTGCCAGTGGGACAGGGAACACTGAAGCTTTCTTT. Amino acid sequence: CASGTGNTEAFF. Together with reference TRBV28 and TRBJ1-1, the CDR3 gives the full variable domain: DVKVTQSSRYLVKRTGEKVFLECVQDMDHENMFWYRQDPGLGLRLIYFSYDVKMKEKGDIPEGYSVSREKKERFSLILESASTNQTSMYLCASGTGNTEAFFGQGTRLTVV.